In its sample, the clone carrying this T cell receptor (beta chain) was seen many times. The antigen is unknown. Unsorted libraries came from 2 million PBMCs stored at -80 °C. The sample belongs to a study of neurological immune-mediated disorders. The cDNA was synthesized by 5'RACE incorporating 10-nucleotide random UMIs. TCRdb redid the calling of the 5' RACE reads with MiXCR, one entry per CDR3 protein. Counted here are about 89,000 distinct CDR3 sequences, approximately 2.8% occurring once; the ten biggest clones make up more than 0.95%. This CDR3 spans 13 amino acids. The ends lost 4 bases at V and 5 bases at J; junction bases unmatched: 4. From germline, CDR1 is SGHRS and CDR2 YFSETQ. Points from the study as a whole: Phylogenetic grouping assigned the repertoires of 18 of 34 multiple sclerosis patients to a single related-CDR3 cluster, representing a possible signature.

The sample comprised PBMCs. The genes are TRBV5-1 and TRBJ2-7; 9 bases line up with TRBD1. The TCR comes from a woman aged 25 to 39 with multiple sclerosis. The CDR3 protein is CASSPGQGNEQYF. CDR3 DNA: TGCGCCAGCAGCCCCGGACAGGGGAACGAGCAGTACTTC.